This T cell receptor beta chain was retrieved from a study of vaccination and CD4 T cells after COVID-19. At the Johns Hopkins FTIC core, DNA taken from cultured CD4+ T cells was sequenced by way of the Oncomine TCR Beta short-read assay. One entry per CDR3 protein results from TCRdb running MiXCR on the PCR reads. The sample carries about 23,000 distinct CDR3 sequences, over 40% recorded once. As to time point: late sampling 161 to 241 days after vaccination in three convalescent patients. Treatment given: approximately 10-day PBMC culture with coronavirus spike peptide pools or control peptides (ViraFEST assay). As regards this clonotype: Its target is unknown.

The receptor comes from a human donor who had recovered from COVID-19. Sequenced here: CD4+ T cells from blood, cultured in vitro, sampled about 7 months after SARS-CoV-2 vaccination.

The chain's CDR3 is CASSYLQGTDEQYF. The CDR3 DNA follows: TGTGCCAGCAGTTACTTACAGGGGACCGACGAGCAGTACTTC. The gene calls are TRBV6-5 and TRBJ2-7, with TRBD1 matching over 7 bases. Trimming removed 1 base from V and 5 bases from J; junction bases left unmatched: 5. This CDR3 is built from 14 residues. Germline-derived CDR1 and CDR2 are MNHEY and SVGAGI.